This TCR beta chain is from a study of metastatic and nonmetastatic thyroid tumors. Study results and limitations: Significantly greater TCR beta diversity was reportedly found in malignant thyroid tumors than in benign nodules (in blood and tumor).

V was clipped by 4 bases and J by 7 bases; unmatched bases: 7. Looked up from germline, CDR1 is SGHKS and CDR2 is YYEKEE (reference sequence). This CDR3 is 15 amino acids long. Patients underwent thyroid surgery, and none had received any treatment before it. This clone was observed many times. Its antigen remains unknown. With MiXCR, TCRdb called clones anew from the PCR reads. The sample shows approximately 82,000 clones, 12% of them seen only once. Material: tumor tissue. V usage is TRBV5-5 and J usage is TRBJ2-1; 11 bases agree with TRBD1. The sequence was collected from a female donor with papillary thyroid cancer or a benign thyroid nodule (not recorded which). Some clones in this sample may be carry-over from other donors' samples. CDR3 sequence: CASSRTGGYVNEQFF. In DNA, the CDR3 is TGTGCCAGCAGCCGGACAGGGGGCTACGTGAATGAGCAGTTCTTC.